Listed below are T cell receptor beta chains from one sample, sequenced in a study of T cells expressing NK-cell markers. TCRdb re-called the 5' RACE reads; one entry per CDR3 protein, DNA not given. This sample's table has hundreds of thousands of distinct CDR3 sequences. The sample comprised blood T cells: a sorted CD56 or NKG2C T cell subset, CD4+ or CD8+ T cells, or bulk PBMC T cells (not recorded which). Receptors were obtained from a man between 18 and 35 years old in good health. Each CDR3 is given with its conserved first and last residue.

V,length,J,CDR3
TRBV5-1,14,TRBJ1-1,CASTNLGVNTEAFF
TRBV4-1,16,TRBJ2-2,CASSQIGGRDTGELFF
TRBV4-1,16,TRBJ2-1,CASSQGDRASYNEQFF
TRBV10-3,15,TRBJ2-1,CAISDAQTTLSEQFF
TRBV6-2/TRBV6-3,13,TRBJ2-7,CASISGGTYEQYF
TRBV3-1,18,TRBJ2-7,CASSQDLLAGYSSYEQYF
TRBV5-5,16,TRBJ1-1,CASSLVGQAQNTEAFF
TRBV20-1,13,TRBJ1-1,CSASMVASTEAFF
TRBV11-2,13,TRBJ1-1,CASAGIMNTEAFF
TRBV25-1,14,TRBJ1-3,CASSEFTSGNTIYF
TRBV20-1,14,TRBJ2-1,CSASVGLPYNEQFF
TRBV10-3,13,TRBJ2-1,CAIRAQGMSEQFF
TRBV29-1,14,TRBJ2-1,CSVEALLTPNKQFF
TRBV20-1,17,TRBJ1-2,CSARDSRGTHLAVGYTF
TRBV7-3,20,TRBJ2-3,CASSQRVGQNSQGLTDTQYF
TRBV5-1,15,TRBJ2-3,CASSLVPGGVDTQYF
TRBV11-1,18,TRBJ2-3,CASSSDYSSAGDADTQYF
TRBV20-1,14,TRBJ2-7,CSAIDLGQTYEQYF
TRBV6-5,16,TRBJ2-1,CASSYRSFGSYNEQFF
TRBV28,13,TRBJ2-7,CASSLGRSNEQYF
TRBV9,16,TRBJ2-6,CASSAGAYSGANVLTF
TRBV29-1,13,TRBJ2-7,CSVLMTGSHEQYF